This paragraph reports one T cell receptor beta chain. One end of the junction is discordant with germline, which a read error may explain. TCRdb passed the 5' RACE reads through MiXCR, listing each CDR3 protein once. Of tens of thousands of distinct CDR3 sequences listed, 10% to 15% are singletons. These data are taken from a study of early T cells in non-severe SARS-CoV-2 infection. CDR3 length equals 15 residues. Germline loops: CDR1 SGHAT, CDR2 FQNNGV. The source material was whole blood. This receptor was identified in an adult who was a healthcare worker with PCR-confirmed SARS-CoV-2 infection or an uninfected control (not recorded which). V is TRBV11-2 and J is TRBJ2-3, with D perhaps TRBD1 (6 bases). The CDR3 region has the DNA TGTGTCAGCAGCTCCGAAGGGGGTCGCACAGATACGCAGTATTTT. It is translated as CVSSSEGGRTDTQYF.